A single T cell receptor beta chain is shown here with its context. What it binds is unknown. The data originate from a study of cytomegalovirus exposure and HLA in healthy donors. Primers: 60 Vbeta forward and 13 Jbeta reverse. In the source study's methods: A follow-up analysis tallied approximately 85 million unique TCR beta chains, some 9.9 million shared. Sequencing was performed with immunoSEQ multiplex PCR; in TCRdb, only in-frame clones are kept and a portion is missing. V and J calls and clone size are given by that table; D and trimming were obtained from the DNA. The sample contains some 100,000 clones, about 76% of which appear only once. Whole-study findings and limits: According to reports, the classifier identified cytomegalovirus status with high specificity and sensitivity. Sequencing artifact likely explains a cluster of highly shared sequence variants.

The TCR was taken from a woman aged 30 to 39 in good health and CMV-seronegative. The sequencing sample was made of PBMCs.

The CDR3 reads CASQQSGGSNQPQHF. The CDR3 nucleotides are TGTGCCAGCCAGCAATCGGGGGGGAGCAATCAGCCCCAGCATTTT. The V and J genes are TRBV21-1 and TRBJ1-5. TRBV21-1 corresponds to a pseudogene. This CDR3 has 15 residues.